One and the same sample provided the 28 T cell receptor beta chains below, sequenced in a study of blood T cell repertoires in COVID-19. The repertoire was sequenced with immunoSEQ multiplex PCR; TCRdb's copy has only in-frame clones and lacks some. The sample consists of 200,000 or so clones, 87% of them appearing once. The source material was PBMCs or T cells enriched from blood (not recorded which). These receptors were taken from a man aged 25-40 years who had recovered from COVID-19.

V is TRBV4-1 and J is TRBJ1-5; D perhaps matches TRBD1 (5 bases). The V gene lost 6 bases and the J gene lost 0 bases, with 12 bases spanning the gap. The CDR3 covers 15 residues. Germline values: CDR1 MGHRA, CDR2 YSYEKL. The CDR3 coding sequence is TGCGCCAGCAGACCAAGGGGAAGTAGCAATCAGCCCCAGCATTTT. It is translated as CASRPRGSSNQPQHF.

V is TRBV3-1 (or the pseudogene TRBV3-2) and J is TRBJ1-1, with a weak D call TRBD1 (5 bases). The CDR3 spans 15 residues. Germline V gives CDR1 LGHDT, CDR2 YNNKEL (reference sequence). Trimming stripped 5 bases from V and 6 bases from J, with 19 bases between. CDR3: CASSKPTGRGPEAFF. In DNA, the CDR3 is TGTGCCAGCAGCAAACCTACAGGCCGTGGGCCTGAAGCTTTCTTT.

This sequence joins TRBV7-9 and TRBJ2-2, with 11 bases identical to TRBD2. Per the germline V gene, CDR1 is SEHNR and CDR2 is FQNEAQ (reference sequence). V was pared by 3 bases and J by 8 bases, with 8 bases of the junction left unmatched. The CDR3 has 16 amino acids. CDR3 in DNA: TGTGCCAGCAGCTTCGCTAGCGGGAGGCGGAGTGGGGAGCTGTTTTTT. The encoded protein is CASSFASGRRSGELFF. The whole variable domain, filled in from reference TRBV7-9 and TRBJ2-2, reads DTGVSQNPRHKITKRGQNVTFRCDPISEHNRLYWYRQTLGQGPEFLTYFQNEAQLEKSRLLSDRFSAERPKGSFSTLEIQRTEQGDSAMYLCASSFASGRRSGELFFGEGSRLTVL.

The J gene is TRBJ2-3, the V gene TRBV7-2, with 8 bases matching TRBD1. Germline CDR1 and CDR2: SGHTA and FQGNSA. The ends lost 3 bases at V and 2 bases at J; junction bases unmatched: 7. The CDR3 length is 16 residues. CDR3 in DNA: TGTGCCAGCAGCTTTGGAGGGACAGGTGACACAGATACGCAGTATTTT. Its translation is CASSFGGTGDTDTQYF.

J is TRBJ1-1 and V is TRBV12-3 or TRBV12-4, with 7 bases fitting TRBD1. The length of the CDR3 is 12 residues. Germline trimming cut 8 bases from V and 2 bases from J; bases unmatched to any gene: 2. The CDR3 DNA sequence: TGTGCCAGCCGGACAGGTAACACTGAAGCTTTCTTT. It translates to CASRTGNTEAFF.

This rearrangement joins TRBV9 to TRBJ1-6, with unresolved D. The CDR3 consists of 13 residues. Germline V CDR1 and CDR2: SGDLS, YYNGEE. V was shortened by 4 bases and J by 10 bases, with 12 bases between the two germline ends. The chain's CDR3 is CASSSKVGSPLHF. The CDR3 coding sequence is TGTGCCAGCAGCTCCAAAGTCGGGTCACCCCTCCACTTT.

The chain recombines TRBV24-1 with TRBJ2-1; D gene ambiguous. From germline, CDR1 is KGHDR and CDR2 SFDVKD. This CDR3 has 18 amino acids. Trimming cost V 3 bases and J 0 bases, with 17 bases left between them. The CDR3 DNA sequence: TGTGCCACCAGTGATCGTATCCGGCTAGGTAGCTCCTACAATGAGCAGTTCTTC. Amino acid sequence: CATSDRIRLGSSYNEQFF.

This chain joins TRBV5-1 and TRBJ2-2, with D possibly being TRBD2 (6 bases). Germline V lookup: CDR1 SGHRS, CDR2 YFSETQ. The CDR3 has 14 amino acids. The germline V and J ends were trimmed by 5 bases and 5 bases, with 13 bases remaining between them. This CDR3 is CASRQPRGTGELFF. Here the CDR3 DNA reads TGCGCCAGCAGACAACCGCGGGGAACCGGGGAGCTGTTTTTT.

The chain uses TRBV4-1 and TRBJ2-3; TRBD2 aligns across 12 bases. The germline V gene encodes CDR1 MGHRA and CDR2 YSYEKL. This CDR3 is 19 amino acids long. V dropped 2 bases and J dropped 4; count of bases not matched to a gene: 13. Here the CDR3 reads CASSQSGLAGSGKSDTQYF. CDR3 in DNA: TGCGCCAGCAGCCAATCGGGACTAGCGGGTAGCGGGAAGTCAGATACGCAGTATTTT.

The chain recombines TRBV9 with TRBJ1-2, with TRBD1 identical over 8 bases. The germline gives CDR1 SGDLS, CDR2 YYNGEE. The CDR3 is 18 amino acids. Trimming at V came to 3 bases and at J to 6 bases, leaving 19 bases not matched to a gene. The CDR3 nucleotides read TGTGCCAGCAGCGCGCAGGGGGCGCAGTCTGGACTTATTCATGGCTACACCTTC. It encodes CASSAQGAQSGLIHGYTF.

This chain connects TRBV5-6 to TRBJ2-7, with D possibly being TRBD2 (6 bases). The ends were cut back, 0 bases at V and 3 bases at J, with 10 bases in the middle. Germline V gene sequence: CDR1 SGHDT, CDR2 YYEEEE. The CDR3 sequence is 14 residues long. The CDR3 DNA is TGTGCCAGCAGCTTGGTGGGACTTGGCTACGAGCAGTACTTC. It codes for CASSLVGLGYEQYF.

The table lists this clone with a count of one. The V gene is TRBV21-1, the J gene TRBJ1-6; the table's D call, TRBD1, has no DNA check behind it. TRBV21-1 is listed as a pseudogene. This CDR3 contains 17 residues. The DNA of the CDR3 is TGTGCCAGCAGCAAAGAGTTGGGGACAGGGAATAATTCACCCCTCCACTTT. Encoded protein: CASSKELGTGNNSPLHF.

This clone was picked up a small number of times. The chain has TRBV20-1 and TRBJ2-7; weak D call: TRBD1 (6 bases). The CDR3 sequence is 14 residues long. Per the germline V gene, CDR1 is DFQATT and CDR2 is SNEGSKA (reference sequence). V was pared by 3 bases and J by 6 bases, with 18 bases between. The chain's CDR3 is CSASLPDRVSEQYF. In DNA form, the CDR3 reads TGCAGTGCTAGTCTACCGGACAGAGTGTCCGAGCAGTACTTC.

This clone was picked up a small number of times. The V gene is TRBV18, the J gene TRBJ1-2, with no clear D. The CDR3 consists of 12 residues. Trimming stripped 4 bases from V and 6 bases from J, with 9 bases between. Germline V gives CDR1 KGHSH, CDR2 LQKENI. In DNA form, the CDR3 reads TGTGCCAGCTCACGTCCGCAGAATGGCTACACCTTC. It encodes CASSRPQNGYTF. Filled out from reference TRBV18 and TRBJ1-2, the complete variable domain reads NAGVMQNPRHLVRRRGQEARLRCSPMKGHSHVYWYRQLPEEGLKFMVYLQKENIIDESGMPKERFSAEFPKEGPSILRIQQVVRGDSAAYFCASSRPQNGYTFGSGTRLTVV.

The chain employs TRBV6-5 and TRBJ1-6; D is unclear. V was shortened by 7 bases and J by 2 bases, with 6 bases between the two germline ends. The germline CDR1 and CDR2 sequences are MNHEY and SVGAGI. This CDR3 region has 13 residues. CDR3 sequence: CASNEAYNSPLHF. CDR3 DNA: TGTGCCAGCAACGAGGCCTATAATTCACCCCTCCACTTT.

In DNA, the CDR3 is TGTGCCAGCAGCTCCACGACGGGGCAGCCCCAGCATTTT. As protein: CASSSTTGQPQHF. This chain joins TRBV7-2 and TRBJ1-5, with unresolved D. Germline V CDR1 and CDR2: SGHTA, FQGNSA. This CDR3 contains 13 residues. V lost 4 bases and J 7 bases, leaving 11 bases between the germline ends.

The rearrangement links TRBV2 to TRBJ2-7, with 10 positions matching TRBD2. Trimming cost V 6 bases and J 2 bases; bases outside gene matches: 4. Germline CDR1 SNHLY, CDR2 FYNNEI. The CDR3 runs to 14 residues. CDR3 nucleotide sequence: TGTGCCAGCAGAATAGCGGGGGGCCCCTACGAGCAGTACTTC. The encoded protein is CASRIAGGPYEQYF. Using reference TRBV2 and TRBJ2-7 for the parts outside the CDR3, the full variable domain is EPEVTQTPSHQVTQMGQEVILRCVPISNHLYFYWYRQILGQKVEFLVSFYNNEISEKSEIFDDQFSVERPDGSNFTLKIRSTKLEDSAMYFCASRIAGGPYEQYFGPGTRLTVT.

The V gene is TRBV19, the J gene TRBJ2-6; perhaps TRBD1 as D (6 bases). The germline V gene encodes CDR1 LNHDA and CDR2 SQIVND (reference sequence). The CDR3 sequence is 17 residues long. Trimming took 7 bases from V and 0 from J, leaving 16 bases between them. The CDR3 reads CASTSGTDSSGANVLTF. CDR3 DNA: TGTGCCAGTACCTCCGGGACGGACAGCTCTGGGGCCAACGTCCTGACTTTC.

The chain uses TRBV30 and TRBJ1-3; maybe TRBD1 (5 bases). The CDR3 consists of 14 residues. V was cut by 2 bases and J by 1 base, with 9 bases left in between. Looked up from germline, CDR1 is GTSNPN and CDR2 is SVGIG (reference sequence). CDR3 bases: TGTGCCTGGAGTAGGGGTAGATCTGGAAACACCATATATTTT. Amino acids: CAWSRGRSGNTIYF.

The genes are TRBV10-3 and TRBJ1-1, with 8 bases that match TRBD1. The CDR3 has 13 amino acids. The V segment lost 4 bases and the J segment 5 bases; nucleotides outside the gene matches: 3. Germline CDR1 reads ENHRY; CDR2 reads SYGVKD. The CDR3 DNA follows: TGTGCCATCAGTGGGACAGGGAAGACTGAAGCTTTCTTT. Amino acids: CAISGTGKTEAFF.

The V gene is TRBV6-5, the J gene TRBJ2-1; 7 bases map to TRBD1. Germline trimming cut 7 bases from V and 7 bases from J; bases unmatched to any gene: 10. Germline CDR1 reads MNHEY; CDR2 reads SVGAGI. The CDR3 spans 14 residues. CDR3 protein: CASIPRGSLNEQFF. CDR3 DNA sequence: TGTGCCAGCATTCCCAGGGGGAGTTTGAATGAGCAGTTCTTC.

The chain combines TRBV3-1 (or the pseudogene TRBV3-2) with TRBJ2-7; D perhaps matches TRBD1 (5 bases). V lost 4 bases to trimming and J lost 4 bases, with 11 bases between them. This CDR3 comprises 13 residues. Looked up from germline, CDR1 is LGHDT and CDR2 is YNNKEL (reference sequence). The CDR3 bases are TGTGCCAGCAGCCTAGAAGGGGTGTACGAGCAGTACTTC. As protein: CASSLEGVYEQYF.

The chain carries TRBV5-5 and TRBJ1-2; possible D gene TRBD1, 5 bases. The germline V gene has CDR1 SGHKS and CDR2 YYEKEE (reference sequence). The CDR3 covers 16 residues. With 2 bases removed from V and 4 bases from J, the gap between germline ends came to 18 bases. The CDR3 region is CASSFSAGPTGYGYTF. CDR3 DNA: TGTGCCAGCAGCTTCTCAGCGGGGCCCACGGGCTATGGCTACACCTTC.

The chain has TRBV5-1 and TRBJ2-6, with D perhaps matching TRBD1 (6 bases). Germline assignment: CDR1 SGHRS and CDR2 YFSETQ. The V and J ends lost 1 base and 6 bases respectively, with 11 bases between them. This CDR3 spans 15 amino acids. CDR3 sequence (DNA): TGCGCCAGCAGCTTGACAGGGCCGGAGGCCAACGTCCTGACTTTC. This gives the protein CASSLTGPEANVLTF.

This chain connects TRBV19 to TRBJ2-5; no reliable D call. Germline CDR1 is LNHDA and CDR2 is SQIVND (reference sequence). V lost 2 bases and J 2 bases, leaving 6 bases between the germline ends. This CDR3 comprises 13 residues. DNA for the CDR3: TGTGCCAGTAGTATATGGCCTCAAGAGACCCAGTACTTC. Its protein is CASSIWPQETQYF.

The chain couples TRBV10-3 to TRBJ1-2, with D uncertain. CDR1 is ENHRY and CDR2 is SYGVKD in the germline V gene. V was trimmed by 6 bases and J by 4 bases, leaving 18 bases between them. This CDR3 has 15 residues. CDR3 nucleotide sequence: TGTGCCATCAGCTTATTATCGTCGAGTAGCTATGGCTACACCTTC. Amino acids: CAISLLSSSSYGYTF.

This chain joins TRBV5-1 and TRBJ2-4; TRBD1 aligns across 7 bases. The V gene end was trimmed by 4 bases and the J gene end by 1 base; junction bases not matched to a gene: 5. Looked up from germline, CDR1 is SGHRS and CDR2 is YFSETQ. The CDR3 runs 15 residues. CDR3 residues: CASSDRDLAKNIQYF. The CDR3 DNA reads TGCGCCAGCAGCGACAGGGATTTGGCCAAAAACATTCAGTACTTC.

In DNA, the CDR3 is TGTGCCAGCAGCGCAACTAGCGGGGGGGCCTACAATGAGCAGTTCTTC. Protein product: CASSATSGGAYNEQFF. The chain combines TRBV7-9 with TRBJ2-1; 13 nucleotides line up with TRBD2. The CDR3 totals 16 residues. Trimming removed 5 bases from V and 2 bases from J; junction bases left unmatched: 3. Germline V gene lookup returns CDR1 SEHNR and CDR2 FQNEAQ (reference sequence).